This entry features one T cell receptor beta chain sequence. Its antigen is currently unknown. This entry is derived from a study of T cells expressing NK-cell markers. Study-level points and caveats: In over 5 donors, dominant CD3+CD56+NKG2C+ clonotypes ranked among the top 10 CD8+ clonotypes.

TCRdb re-called the 5' RACE reads and gives one entry per CDR3 protein, without DNA. Its clone listing holds just under 150,000 distinct CDR3 sequences. The CDR3 extends over 14 amino acids. Germline-derived CDR1 and CDR2 are KGHSH and LQKENI. This sequence joins TRBV18 and TRBJ1-1; the TCRdb D gene call, TRBD1, has no DNA to confirm it. The TCR was taken from a man between 18 and 35 years old in good health. Source material: blood T cells: a sorted CD56 or NKG2C T cell subset, CD4+ or CD8+ T cells, or bulk PBMC T cells (not recorded which). The CDR3 here is CASSPAGPGSEAFF.